Listed here are 32 T cell receptor beta chains from one sample, sequenced in a study of T cells after posttransplantation cyclophosphamide. Here immunoSEQ multiplex PCR was the method, and the copy in TCRdb shows in-frame clones only, minus some. This repertoire holds 36,000 or so clones, and none appear only once. The sequenced sample was PBMCs. The receptor source for this set is a girl between 5 and 17 years old in good health, CMV-negative, and a related stem cell transplant donor.

There are many counts of this clone. The V and J genes are TRBV4-1 and TRBJ1-2; 12 bases map to TRBD1. Trimming cost V 4 bases and J 5 bases; bases outside gene matches: 2. Germline V gene lookup returns CDR1 MGHRA and CDR2 YSYEKL. This CDR3 is 14 amino acids long. CDR3 amino acids: CASSPGQGAYGYTF. Written as DNA, the CDR3 is TGCGCCAGCAGCCCGGGACAGGGGGCGTATGGCTACACCTTC.

This clone has ten or more counts. CDR3 DNA: TGTGCCAGCAGTTTTGGCACGCAGTATTTT. It specifies CASSFGTQYF. V gene TRBV28 combines with J gene TRBJ2-3; no clear D gene. The ends were cut back, 3 bases at V and 9 bases at J, with 4 bases in the middle. The CDR3 length is 10 residues. The germline V gene has CDR1 MDHEN and CDR2 SYDVKM.

This sequence joins TRBV30 and TRBJ1-2, with 9 bases lining up with TRBD1. V was pared by 2 bases and J by 7 bases, with 11 bases of the junction left unmatched. The CDR3 spans 15 residues. CDR1 and CDR2 (germline): GTSNPN, SVGIG (reference sequence). CDR3 in amino acids: CAWSFGVTGGSGYTF. CDR3 coding DNA: TGTGCCTGGAGTTTTGGGGTCACAGGGGGCAGTGGCTACACCTTC.

This clone was detected ten times or more. This chain connects TRBV4-1 to TRBJ2-7, with 9 bases lining up with TRBD1. Germline CDR1 MGHRA, CDR2 YSYEKL. V was pared by 3 bases and J by 0 bases, with 3 bases of the junction left unmatched. The CDR3 has 15 amino acids. The CDR3 DNA sequence: TGCGCCAGCAGCCACCCGGGACAGGGCTCCTACGAGCAGTACTTC. As protein: CASSHPGQGSYEQYF.

This clone came up many times. The V and J genes are TRBV10-3 and TRBJ2-7; 7 bases align to TRBD1. Germline V CDR1 and CDR2: ENHRY, SYGVKD. The CDR3 sequence is 14 residues long. The J segment lost 3 bases and the V segment lost 2 bases, leaving 4 bases of the junction unmatched. The CDR3 spells CAISEGTAIYEQYF. CDR3 sequence (DNA): TGTGCCATCAGTGAGGGGACAGCGATCTACGAGCAGTACTTC.

In its sample, this clone was seen many times. This chain joins TRBV4-3 and TRBJ2-7; 8 nucleotides align to TRBD1. J lost 5 bases, V lost 4 bases, and 7 bases had no gene match. Germline CDR1 reads LGHNA; CDR2 reads YSLEER. This CDR3 region has 14 residues. CDR3 region: CASSRGQETDEQYF. CDR3 sequence (DNA): TGCGCCAGCAGCCGGGGACAGGAGACGGACGAGCAGTACTTC.

The chain uses TRBV11-2 and TRBJ2-3; no clear D. Germline CDR1 and CDR2: SGHAT and FQNNGV. This CDR3 region has 18 residues. V was pared by 2 bases and J by 2 bases, with 20 bases between. The CDR3 nucleotides read TGTGCCAGCAGCTTAACCCCCCCGTATAGGCGGAACACAGATACGCAGTATTTT. It encodes CASSLTPPYRRNTDTQYF. Variable domain in full (rest from reference TRBV11-2 and TRBJ2-3): EAGVAQSPRYKIIEKRQSVAFWCNPISGHATLYWYQQILGQGPKLLIQFQNNGVVDDSQLPKDRFSAERLKGVDSTLKIQPAKLEDSAVYLCASSLTPPYRRNTDTQYFGPGTRLTVL.

This clone was recorded a few times. The rearrangement uses TRBV28 and TRBJ1-2, with TRBD1 identical over 7 bases. Germline V gene data show CDR1 as MDHEN and CDR2 as SYDVKM. V shed 6 bases, J shed 4 bases, and the junction held 5 bases outside the gene matches. This CDR3 region has 13 residues. The CDR3 bases are TGTGCCAGCAGCAGACAGGGTACCTATGGCTACACCTTC. As protein: CASSRQGTYGYTF.

The chain employs TRBV28 and TRBJ2-5, with 10 positions matching TRBD1. V dropped 5 bases and J dropped 0; count of bases not matched to a gene: 6. CDR3 length: 16 amino acids. Germline V gives CDR1 MDHEN, CDR2 SYDVKM. The CDR3 reads CASSELGTGDQETQYF. DNA of the CDR3: TGTGCCAGCAGTGAACTCGGGACAGGGGACCAAGAGACCCAGTACTTC.

This clone was picked up a small number of times. The gene calls are TRBV13 and TRBJ2-4, with D tentatively TRBD1 (5 bases). V was trimmed by 0 bases and J by 7 bases, leaving 10 bases between them. The CDR3 is 14 amino acids. Germline CDR1 is PRHDT and CDR2 is FYEKMQ (reference sequence). This CDR3 reads CASSLGSYRNIQYF. As DNA, the CDR3 is TGTGCCAGCAGCTTAGGCAGTTACAGGAACATTCAGTACTTC.

This clone appeared a few times. The chain employs TRBV2 and TRBJ1-1; tentative D call: TRBD1 (5 bases). The V and J ends lost 6 bases and 6 bases respectively, with 8 bases between them. The germline V gene encodes CDR1 SNHLY and CDR2 FYNNEI. The CDR3 has 11 amino acids. CDR3 amino acids: CASRQVSEAFF. Written as DNA, the CDR3 is TGTGCCAGCAGACAGGTCTCTGAAGCTTTCTTT.

This rearrangement joins TRBV5-1 to TRBJ1-4, with TRBD1 identical over 7 bases. Germline V gene sequence: CDR1 SGHRS, CDR2 YFSETQ. J lost 4 bases, V lost 4 bases, and 10 bases had no gene match. The CDR3 has 16 residues. CDR3 sequence: CASSPTGTVLNEKLFF. The CDR3 DNA reads as TGCGCCAGCAGCCCAACAGGGACAGTCCTTAATGAAAAACTGTTTTTT.

The rearrangement links TRBV7-2 to TRBJ2-1; D not resolved. The length of the CDR3 is 15 residues. V was pared by 3 bases and J by 0 bases, with 9 bases between. Germline CDR1 and CDR2: SGHTA and FQGNSA. The CDR3: CASSFRGSSYNEQFF. For the CDR3, the DNA is TGTGCCAGCAGCTTCAGAGGAAGCTCCTACAATGAGCAGTTCTTC. The whole variable domain, filled in from reference TRBV7-2 and TRBJ2-1, reads GAGVSQSPSNKVTEKGKDVELRCDPISGHTALYWYRQSLGQGLEFLIYFQGNSAPDKSGLPSDRFSAERTGGSVSTLTIQRTQQEDSAVYLCASSFRGSSYNEQFFGPGTRLTVL.

This clone was seen repeatedly, ten times or more. The chain has TRBV19 and TRBJ2-3; D remains ambiguous. Trimming pared 5 bases from V and 3 bases from J, leaving 9 bases between. The CDR3 has 13 residues. Germline V gene sequence: CDR1 LNHDA, CDR2 SQIVND (reference sequence). CDR3 coding DNA: TGTGCCAGTAGTGTCTTTAGTACAGATACGCAGTATTTT. Translation gives CASSVFSTDTQYF.

This clone was detected only a few times. This chain links TRBV9 with TRBJ2-1, with D uncertain. The V and J ends lost 0 bases and 9 bases respectively, with 7 bases between them. This CDR3 is built from 12 residues. In germline, CDR1 is SGDLS, CDR2 YYNGEE. For the CDR3, the DNA is TGTGCCAGCAGCGTAGAACCCAGTGAGCAGTTCTTC. Amino acids: CASSVEPSEQFF.

This clone was observed at least ten times. The chain couples TRBV5-1 to TRBJ1-2, with 8 positions matching TRBD1. The CDR3 loop spans 14 amino acids. The germline V gene encodes CDR1 SGHRS and CDR2 YFSETQ. V dropped 4 bases and J dropped 3; count of bases not matched to a gene: 5. This chain's CDR3 is CASSRQGMDYGYTF. CDR3 DNA: TGCGCCAGCAGCCGACAGGGGATGGACTATGGCTACACCTTC. Filled out from reference TRBV5-1 and TRBJ1-2, the complete variable domain reads KAGVTQTPRYLIKTRGQQVTLSCSPISGHRSVSWYQQTPGQGLQFLFEYFSETQRNKGNFPGRFSGRQFSNSRSEMNVSTLELGDSALYLCASSRQGMDYGYTFGSGTRLTVV.

This clone was recorded many times. CDR3 coding DNA: TGTGCCACAGGGATGGGGGGAACAGATACGCAGTATTTT. Translated, it gives CATGMGGTDTQYF. This rearrangement joins TRBV15 to TRBJ2-3; TRBD2 might be the D (6 bases). Trimming took 9 bases from V and 3 from J, leaving 13 bases between them. Germline V gives CDR1 LNHNV, CDR2 YYDKDF (reference sequence). The CDR3 spans 13 residues.

V and J are TRBV15 and TRBJ2-5; 10 bases agree with TRBD1. The DNA end favors TRBJ2-7, so the J call may be wrong. Per germline, CDR1 LNHNV and CDR2 YYDKDF (reference sequence). This CDR3 region has 15 residues. The CDR3 coding sequence is TGTGCCACCAGCAGAGATCGACAGGGGGCGAACGAGCAGTACTTC. It specifies CATSRDRQGANEQYF.

This clone was recorded at least ten times. The genes are TRBV5-1 and TRBJ1-1; possibly TRBD1 for D (6 bases). V was shortened by 0 bases and J by 2 bases, with 14 bases between the two germline ends. Germline-derived CDR1 and CDR2 are SGHRS and YFSETQ. The length of the CDR3 is 16 residues. The CDR3 region is CASSLEGGPHNTEAFF. The CDR3 nucleotides read TGCGCCAGCAGCTTGGAAGGGGGACCTCATAACACTGAAGCTTTCTTT.

This clone has a count of ten or more. The chain uses TRBV12-5 and TRBJ1-1, with TRBD1 matching 9 bases. In germline, CDR1 is LGHNT, CDR2 FRNRAP. J lost 3 bases, V lost 6 bases, and 5 bases had no gene match. The CDR3 contains 14 residues. CDR3 sequence: CASGHGQGYTEAFF. CDR3 nucleotide sequence: TGTGCTAGTGGCCACGGACAGGGGTACACTGAAGCTTTCTTT.

This clone was counted at least ten times. J is TRBJ2-2 and V is TRBV5-1, with D maybe TRBD2 (5 bases). V lost 5 bases to trimming and J lost 6 bases, with 8 bases between them. Germline V gene sequence: CDR1 SGHRS, CDR2 YFSETQ. This CDR3 spans 12 amino acids. The CDR3: CASRRAAGELFF. In DNA, the CDR3 is TGCGCCAGCAGGCGGGCGGCCGGGGAGCTGTTTTTT.

The rearrangement links TRBV30 to TRBJ2-4, with 13 bases identical to TRBD2. Losses at the gene ends were 2 bases for V and 6 bases for J; bases not matched to a gene: 10. The CDR3 contains 17 residues. Germline V lookup: CDR1 GTSNPN, CDR2 SVGIG (reference sequence). CDR3 sequence reads: CAWSRTSGSLGRNIQYF. The CDR3 DNA follows: TGTGCCTGGAGTAGGACTAGCGGGAGCTTAGGTAGAAACATTCAGTACTTC.

This clone has a count of ten or more. CDR3 nucleotides: TGTGCCAGTAGTCCTCGTCCAGGTAGTCAGCCCCAGCATTTT. It is translated as CASSPRPGSQPQHF. The gene calls are TRBV19 and TRBJ1-5; D gene uncertain. From germline, CDR1 is LNHDA and CDR2 SQIVND (reference sequence). V was trimmed by 5 bases and J by 6 bases, leaving 14 bases between them. CDR3 length: 14 residues.

This clone was picked up many times. The chain couples TRBV7-9 to TRBJ2-3, with TRBD1 matching 7 bases. The CDR3 totals 16 residues. V was pared by 6 bases and J by 5 bases, with 14 bases of the junction left unmatched. CDR1 is SEHNR, CDR2 FQNEAQ, per germline (reference sequence). The chain's CDR3 is CASSFVRQGREDTQYF. The CDR3 nucleotides are TGTGCCAGCAGTTTCGTACGACAGGGAAGGGAAGATACGCAGTATTTT. Filled out from reference TRBV7-9 and TRBJ2-3, the complete variable domain reads DTGVSQNPRHKITKRGQNVTFRCDPISEHNRLYWYRQTLGQGPEFLTYFQNEAQLEKSRLLSDRFSAERPKGSFSTLEIQRTEQGDSAMYLCASSFVRQGREDTQYFGPGTRLTVL.

This clone is medium-sized in the sample. This sequence joins TRBV10-1 and TRBJ2-3, with 11 bases fitting TRBD2. V was clipped by 6 bases and J by 3 bases; unmatched bases: 5. Per germline, CDR1 WNHNN and CDR2 SYGVQD (reference sequence). The CDR3 is 15 amino acids. The CDR3 nucleotides read TGCGCCAGCAGCCCGGGACTAGCGGATACAGATACGCAGTATTTT. It yields the protein CASSPGLADTDTQYF.

The table lists this clone with a few counts. The V gene is TRBV6-5, the J gene TRBJ2-5, with 9 positions matching TRBD1. The end of the DNA fits TRBJ2-7 better, so the J call may be wrong. This CDR3 has 15 residues. Germline V gene lookup returns CDR1 MNHEY and CDR2 SVGAGI. The CDR3 region is CASSYSRDRVPEQYF. CDR3 in DNA: TGTGCCAGCAGTTACTCACGGGACAGGGTGCCCGAGCAGTACTTC.

This clone has more than one count but fewer than ten. The rearrangement links TRBV6-1 to TRBJ2-5, with D hard to call. The better agreement between TRBJ2-7 and the DNA end casts doubt on the J call. Germline CDR1 is MNHNS and CDR2 is SASEGT. The CDR3 spans 13 residues. The CDR3 DNA follows: TGTGCCAGCAGAAGACTCCCGGCCTACGAGCAGTACTTC. Protein: CASRRLPAYEQYF.

This clone was counted many times. The CDR3 region has the DNA TGCGCCAGCAGCTTCAGGGGGGGGACTAGCGGGAACACCGGGGAGCTGTTTTTT. Translating it yields CASSFRGGTSGNTGELFF. The rearrangement uses TRBV5-1 and TRBJ2-2; 11 positions match TRBD2. There are 18 residues in the CDR3. Trimming at V came to 2 bases and at J to 1 base, leaving 7 bases not matched to a gene. In germline, CDR1 is SGHRS, CDR2 YFSETQ.

The table lists this clone with many counts. The chain uses TRBV27 and TRBJ2-7, with TRBD2 matching 13 bases. The V gene end was trimmed by 3 bases and the J gene end by 2 bases; junction bases not matched to a gene: 1. This CDR3 spans 15 amino acids. The germline gives CDR1 MNHEY, CDR2 SMNVEV (reference sequence). This chain's CDR3 is CASSFGLAGAYEQYF. The CDR3, as DNA: TGTGCCAGCAGTTTCGGACTAGCGGGAGCCTACGAGCAGTACTTC.

The sample holds many counts of this clone. The chain employs TRBV5-6 and TRBJ1-2, with 7 bases lining up with TRBD1. Germline assignment: CDR1 SGHDT and CDR2 YYEEEE. The V and J ends lost 7 bases and 4 bases, in that order; junction bases with no gene match: 4. The CDR3 runs 12 residues. CDR3 sequence (DNA): TGTGCCAGCCAACAGGGGAGCTATGGCTACACCTTC. It translates to CASQQGSYGYTF.

At least ten counts were recorded for this clone. The chain joins TRBV7-9 to TRBJ2-7, with D possibly being TRBD1 (5 bases). The CDR3 extends over 15 amino acids. Germline CDR1 is SEHNR and CDR2 is FQNEAQ (reference sequence). Trimming removed 3 bases from V and 5 bases from J, with 17 bases in between. In DNA form, the CDR3 reads TGTGCCAGCAGCTTGTTATTAGGGGTTGGGCACGAGCAGTACTTC. This sequence encodes CASSLLLGVGHEQYF.

This clone was seen ten or more times. The rearrangement joins TRBV30 to TRBJ1-1, with D maybe TRBD1 (6 bases). The CDR3 contains 13 residues. V shed 4 bases and J shed 5 bases, with 14 bases lying between them. Germline V lookup: CDR1 GTSNPN, CDR2 SVGIG (reference sequence). The CDR3 protein is CAWNRGGATEAFF. The CDR3 DNA follows: TGTGCCTGGAACAGAGGGGGTGCTACTGAAGCTTTCTTT.